This T cell receptor (beta chain) was identified during a study of control samples from healthy donors and cancer patients. Produced via immunoSEQ multiplex PCR; TCRdb's table is partial and in-frame only. Of 110,000 to 150,000 clones detected, approximately 94% appear once; the ten largest clones hold around 14%. This CDR3 region has 12 residues. CDR1 is LGHNA, CDR2 YSLEER, per germline. V was pared by 0 bases and J by 11 bases, with 10 bases between. The specimen sequenced was blood. This chain links TRBV4-3 with TRBJ1-1; D perhaps matches TRBD1 (6 bases). This clonotype was sampled from a man aged 35-49 years in good health. CDR3 sequence reads: CASSQDGGHAFF. The CDR3, as DNA: TGCGCCAGCAGCCAAGATGGGGGACACGCTTTCTTT.